Listed below are T cell receptor beta chains from one sample, sequenced in a study of shared clonotypes between healthy human individuals. The data were produced by immunoSEQ multiplex PCR, yet TCRdb's version contains in-frame clones alone and is incomplete. The sample shows 600,000 or so clones, around 96% of them seen only once. The source material was naive CD8+ T cells sorted from blood. The receptor source for this set is a woman between 25 and 40 years old in good health. The CDR3 runs from the conserved cysteine through the conserved F or W. A D gene is named only where the DNA matches it firmly. Clone size is shown for a subset of rows, as once, few, many or a class of expanded clone.

J gene,clone size,V gene,D gene,CDR3 protein,CDR3 DNA
TRBJ1-6,NA,TRBV28,NA,CASSLGGHSPLHF,TGTGCCAGCAGTTTGGGGGGTCATTCACCCCTCCACTTT
TRBJ2-1,once,TRBV19,TRBD1,CASSIPPSGSGTGINEQFF,TGTGCCAGTAGTATCCCGCCCTCCGGGTCCGGGACAGGGATCAATGAGCAGTTCTTC
TRBJ2-7,NA,TRBV19,TRBD1,CASSIVGQGAVEQYF,TGTGCCAGTAGTATAGTCGGGCAGGGGGCGGTCGAGCAGTACTTC
TRBJ2-7,NA,TRBV12-1,NA,CASSFATSGTMYEQYF,TGTGCCAGCAGCTTTGCGACTAGCGGGACTATGTACGAGCAGTACTTC
TRBJ2-1,once,TRBV7-8,NA,CASSLPRGAGRFF,TGTGCCAGCAGCTTACCCCGGGGGGCAGGTCGGTTCTTC
TRBJ2-1,once,TRBV2,TRBD2,CASSGLAMSYNEQFF,TGTGCCAGCAGTGGACTAGCAATGTCCTACAATGAGCAGTTCTTC
TRBJ1-1,once,TRBV27,NA,CASSLTPGDAPNTEAFF,TGTGCCAGCAGTTTAACCCCCGGGGATGCGCCAAACACTGAAGCTTTCTTT
TRBJ1-4,NA,TRBV7-8,NA,CASSSMFREEKLFF,TGTGCCAGCAGCTCTATGTTCCGGGAGGAAAAACTGTTTTTT
TRBJ1-5,NA,TRBV23-1,TRBD1,CASSQGQGIGNQPQHF,TGCGCCAGCAGTCAAGGACAGGGGATCGGCAATCAGCCCCAGCATTTT
TRBJ2-7,NA,TRBV4-1,NA,CASSQDQSASYEQYF,TGCGCCAGCAGCCAAGATCAGTCTGCTTCCTACGAGCAGTACTTC
TRBJ2-7,NA,TRBV27,NA,CASSSPRKDGYEQYF,TGTGCCAGCAGTTCCCCCCGGAAAGACGGCTACGAGCAGTACTTC
TRBJ2-7,NA,TRBV5-4,TRBD1,CASSGRQGADYEQYF,TGTGCCAGCAGCGGCCGACAGGGGGCAGACTACGAGCAGTACTTC
TRBJ2-7,NA,TRBV27,TRBD1,CASSLSDRVYEQYF,TGTGCCAGCAGTTTATCGGACAGGGTCTACGAGCAGTACTTC
TRBJ2-1,NA,TRBV4-1,TRBD1,CASSPLQGQGYNEQFF,TGCGCCAGCAGCCCGCTCCAGGGACAGGGATACAATGAGCAGTTCTTC
TRBJ1-6,NA,TRBV14,TRBD1,CASSQDRTGASPLHF,TGTGCCAGCAGCCAAGATCGGACAGGGGCCTCACCCCTCCACTTT
TRBJ2-1,NA,TRBV5-8,NA,CASTPPYNEQFF,TGTGCCAGCACCCCACCGTACAATGAGCAGTTCTTC
TRBJ2-7,once,TRBV4-2,NA,CASSPPGQLYEQYF,TGTGCCAGCAGCCCTCCGGGACAACTCTACGAGCAGTACTTC
TRBJ2-2,once,TRBV19,TRBD2,CATKAAAGESGELFF,TGTGCCACCAAGGCTGCAGCGGGGGAGAGCGGGGAGCTGTTTTTT
TRBJ2-7,NA,TRBV28,TRBD2,CASSFSGRGYEQYF,TGTGCCAGCAGTTTTAGCGGGAGAGGGTACGAGCAGTACTTC
TRBJ2-7,NA,TRBV13,TRBD2,CASRRLEYRPSGSYEQYF,TGTGCCAGCAGAAGACTGGAGTATAGGCCTAGCGGGTCCTACGAGCAGTACTTC
TRBJ2-7,NA,TRBV29-1,TRBD2,CSVRDGTSGYEQYF,TGCAGCGTTAGGGACGGGACTAGCGGTTACGAGCAGTACTTC
TRBJ1-1,NA,TRBV2,NA,CASSEWARTEAFF,TGTGCCAGCAGTGAGTGGGCTCGCACTGAAGCTTTCTTT
TRBJ2-1,NA,TRBV11-2,NA,CASSNNEQFF,TGTGCCAGTTCGAACAATGAGCAGTTCTTC
TRBJ2-7,NA,TRBV7-8,NA,CASSLPTVPTYEQYF,TGTGCCAGCAGCCTACCGACGGTACCTACCTACGAGCAGTACTTC
TRBJ1-5,NA,TRBV19,TRBD1,CASSMGQFLVKPQHF,TGTGCCAGTAGTATGGGACAGTTCTTGGTAAAGCCCCAGCATTTT
TRBJ1-1,NA,TRBV27,NA,CASSDQPRGTEAFF,TGTGCCAGCAGTGACCAACCCCGGGGCACTGAAGCTTTCTTT
TRBJ2-1,NA,TRBV27,TRBD1,CASSLGQGLHNEQFF,TGTGCCAGCAGTTTGGGACAGGGGTTACACAATGAGCAGTTCTTC
TRBJ2-7,NA,TRBV9,NA,CASTNEQYF,TGTGCCAGCACGAACGAGCAGTACTTC